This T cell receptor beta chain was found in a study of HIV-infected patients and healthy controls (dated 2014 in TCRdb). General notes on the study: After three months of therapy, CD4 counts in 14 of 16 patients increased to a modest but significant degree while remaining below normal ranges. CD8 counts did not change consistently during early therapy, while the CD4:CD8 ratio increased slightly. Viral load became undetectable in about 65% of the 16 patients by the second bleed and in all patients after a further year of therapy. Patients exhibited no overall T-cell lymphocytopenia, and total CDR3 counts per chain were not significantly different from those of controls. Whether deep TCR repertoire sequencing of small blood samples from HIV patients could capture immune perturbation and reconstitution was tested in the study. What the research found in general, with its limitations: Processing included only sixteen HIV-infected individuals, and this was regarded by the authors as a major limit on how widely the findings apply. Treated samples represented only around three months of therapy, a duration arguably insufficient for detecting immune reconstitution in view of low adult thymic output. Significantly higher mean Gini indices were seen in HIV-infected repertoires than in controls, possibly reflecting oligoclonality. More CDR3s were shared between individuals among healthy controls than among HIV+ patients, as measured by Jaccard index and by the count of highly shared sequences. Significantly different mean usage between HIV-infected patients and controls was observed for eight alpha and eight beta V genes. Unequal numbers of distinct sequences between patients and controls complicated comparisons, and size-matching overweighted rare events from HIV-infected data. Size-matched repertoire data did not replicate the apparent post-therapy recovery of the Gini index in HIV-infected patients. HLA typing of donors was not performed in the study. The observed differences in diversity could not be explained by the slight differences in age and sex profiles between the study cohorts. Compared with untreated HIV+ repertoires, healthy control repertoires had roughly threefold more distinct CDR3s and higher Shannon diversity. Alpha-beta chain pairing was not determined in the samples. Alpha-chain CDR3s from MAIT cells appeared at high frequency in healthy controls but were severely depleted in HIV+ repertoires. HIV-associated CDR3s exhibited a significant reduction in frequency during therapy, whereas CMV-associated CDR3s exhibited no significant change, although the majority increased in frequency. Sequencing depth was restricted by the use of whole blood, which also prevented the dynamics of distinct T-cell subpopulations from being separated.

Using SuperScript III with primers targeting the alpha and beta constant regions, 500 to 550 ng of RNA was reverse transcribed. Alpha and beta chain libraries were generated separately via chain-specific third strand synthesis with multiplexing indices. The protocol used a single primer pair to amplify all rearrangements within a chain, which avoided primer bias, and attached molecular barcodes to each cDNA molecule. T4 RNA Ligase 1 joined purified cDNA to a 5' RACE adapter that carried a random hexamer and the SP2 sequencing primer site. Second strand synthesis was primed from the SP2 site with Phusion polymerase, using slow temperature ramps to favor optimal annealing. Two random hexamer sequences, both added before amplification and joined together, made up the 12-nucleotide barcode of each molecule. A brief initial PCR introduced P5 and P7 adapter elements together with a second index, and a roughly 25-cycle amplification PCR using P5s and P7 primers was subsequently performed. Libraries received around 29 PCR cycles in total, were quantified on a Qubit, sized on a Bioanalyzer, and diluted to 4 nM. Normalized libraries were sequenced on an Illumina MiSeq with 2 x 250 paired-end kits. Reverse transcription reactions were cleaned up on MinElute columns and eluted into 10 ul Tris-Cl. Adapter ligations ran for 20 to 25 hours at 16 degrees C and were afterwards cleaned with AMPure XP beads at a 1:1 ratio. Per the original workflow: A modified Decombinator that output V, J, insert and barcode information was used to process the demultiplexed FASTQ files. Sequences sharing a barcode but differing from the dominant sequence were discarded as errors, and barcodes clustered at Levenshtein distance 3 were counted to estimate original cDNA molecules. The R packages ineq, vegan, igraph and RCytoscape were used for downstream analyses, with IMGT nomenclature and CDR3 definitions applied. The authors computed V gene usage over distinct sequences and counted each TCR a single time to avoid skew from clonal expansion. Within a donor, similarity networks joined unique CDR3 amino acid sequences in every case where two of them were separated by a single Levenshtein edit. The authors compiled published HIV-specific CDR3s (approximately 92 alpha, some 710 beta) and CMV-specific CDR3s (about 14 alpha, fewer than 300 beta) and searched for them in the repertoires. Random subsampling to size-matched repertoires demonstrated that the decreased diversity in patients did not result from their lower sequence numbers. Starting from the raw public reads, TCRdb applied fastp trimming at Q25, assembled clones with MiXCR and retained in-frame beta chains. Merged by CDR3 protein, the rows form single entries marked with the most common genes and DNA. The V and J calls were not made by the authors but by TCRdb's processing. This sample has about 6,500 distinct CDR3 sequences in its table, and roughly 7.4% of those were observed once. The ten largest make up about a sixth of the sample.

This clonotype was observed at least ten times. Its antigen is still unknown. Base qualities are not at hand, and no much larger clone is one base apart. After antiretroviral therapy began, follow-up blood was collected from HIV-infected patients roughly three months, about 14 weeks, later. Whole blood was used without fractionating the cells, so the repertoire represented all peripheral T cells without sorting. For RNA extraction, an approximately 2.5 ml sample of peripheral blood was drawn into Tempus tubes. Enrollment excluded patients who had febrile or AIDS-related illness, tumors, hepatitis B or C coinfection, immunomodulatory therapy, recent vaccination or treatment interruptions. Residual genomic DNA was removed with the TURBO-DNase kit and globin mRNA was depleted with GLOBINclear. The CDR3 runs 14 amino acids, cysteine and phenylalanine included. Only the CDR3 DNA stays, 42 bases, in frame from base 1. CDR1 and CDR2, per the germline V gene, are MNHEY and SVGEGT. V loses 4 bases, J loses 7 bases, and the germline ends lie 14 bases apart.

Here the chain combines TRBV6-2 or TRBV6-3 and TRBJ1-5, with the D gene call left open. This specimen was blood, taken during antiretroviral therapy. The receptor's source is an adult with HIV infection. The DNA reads TGTGCCAGCAGTTCCCGCAGGCTAGAGCAGCCCCAGCATTTT. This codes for CASSSRRLEQPQHF.